Listed here is a single T cell receptor beta chain. Its antigen remains unknown. These data are taken from a study of shared clonotypes between healthy human individuals. Findings of the study overall: Estimated clonotype richness was generally higher in naive than memory subsets.

Trimming cost V 4 bases and J 12 bases, with 13 bases left between them. This CDR3 has 12 amino acids. Germline V gives CDR1 MDHEN, CDR2 SYDVKM. Only in-frame clones appear in the TCRdb table, and some are missing; sequencing was by immunoSEQ multiplex PCR. Found here are about 2.3 million clones, about 90% of them singletons; the top ten hold 0.3% to 0.45%. The sample was naive CD4+ T cells from PBMCs. Described subset: CD45RA+ positively selected. The chain couples TRBV28 to TRBJ1-5, with D possibly matching TRBD1 (6 bases). The TCR originated in a man between 18 and 35 years old in good health. Some clones in this sample may be carry-over from other donors' samples. The CDR3 sequence is CASSSQGRRQHF. The CDR3 DNA reads TGTGCCAGCAGTTCACAGGGTAGGCGCCAGCATTTT.